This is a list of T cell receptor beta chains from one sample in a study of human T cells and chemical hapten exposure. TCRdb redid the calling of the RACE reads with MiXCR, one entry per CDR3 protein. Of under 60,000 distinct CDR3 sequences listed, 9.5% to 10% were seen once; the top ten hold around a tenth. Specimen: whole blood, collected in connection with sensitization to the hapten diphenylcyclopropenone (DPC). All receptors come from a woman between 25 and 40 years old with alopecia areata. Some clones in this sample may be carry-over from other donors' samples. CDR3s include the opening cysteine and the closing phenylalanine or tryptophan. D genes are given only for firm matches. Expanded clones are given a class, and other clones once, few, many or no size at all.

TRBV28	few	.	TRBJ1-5	CASSPTLGQPQHF	TGTGCCAGCAGCCCCACCCTGGGACAGCCCCAGCATTTT
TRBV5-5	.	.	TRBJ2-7	CASSLVQSYEQYF	TGTGCCAGCAGCTTGGTACAGTCCTACGAGCAGTACTTC
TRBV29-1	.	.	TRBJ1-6	CSVQQGWDSPLHF	TGCAGCGTTCAACAGGGATGGGATTCACCCCTCCACTTT
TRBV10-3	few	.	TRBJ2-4	CAISEGGKDIQYF	TGTGCCATCAGTGAGGGAGGGAAGGACATTCAGTACTTC
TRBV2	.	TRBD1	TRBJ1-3	CASSEAGQGWPGNTIYF	TGTGCCAGCAGTGAAGCGGGACAGGGATGGCCTGGAAACACCATATATTTT
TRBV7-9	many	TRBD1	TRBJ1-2	CASSSLYTTGAGYGYTF	TGTGCCAGCAGCTCACTATATACGACAGGGGCGGGCTACGGCTACACCTTC
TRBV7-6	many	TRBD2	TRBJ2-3	CASSLASGGHRDTQYF	TGTGCCAGCAGCTTAGCTAGCGGGGGCCATAGAGATACGCAGTATTTT
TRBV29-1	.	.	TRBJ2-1	CSVRTSINEQFF	TGCAGCGTCCGAACTAGTATCAATGAGCAGTTCTTC
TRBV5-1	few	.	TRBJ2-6	CASSPLSGANVLTF	TGCGCCAGCAGCCCGCTCTCTGGGGCCAACGTCCTGACTTTC
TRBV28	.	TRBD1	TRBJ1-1	CASSMTGTGNTEAFF	TGTGCCAGCAGTATGACCGGGACAGGGAACACTGAAGCTTTCTTT
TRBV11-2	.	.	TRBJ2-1	CASSLAGRYNEQFF	TGTGCCAGCAGCTTAGCGGGGCGTTACAATGAGCAGTTCTTC
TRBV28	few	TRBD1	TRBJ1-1	CASPPRDRGRRNTEAFF	TGTGCCAGCCCACCCCGGGACAGGGGGAGGAGAAACACTGAAGCTTTCTTT
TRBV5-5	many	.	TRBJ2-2	CASSWDYGGTGELFF	TGTGCCAGCAGCTGGGATTATGGGGGAACCGGGGAGCTGTTTTTT
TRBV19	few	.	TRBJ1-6	CASSSPPGSYNSPLHF	TGTGCCAGTAGTAGTCCCCCTGGCTCCTATAATTCACCCCTCCACTTT
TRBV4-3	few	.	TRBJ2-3	CASSQDLNQGGDTQYF	TGCGCCAGCAGCCAAGATCTTAACCAGGGCGGAGATACGCAGTATTTT
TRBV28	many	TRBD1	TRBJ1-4	CASSPTGTGGEKLFF	TGTGCCAGCAGCCCCACCGGGACAGGGGGTGAAAAACTGTTTTTT
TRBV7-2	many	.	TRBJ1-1	CASSLVVGNTEAFF	TGTGCCAGCAGCTTGGTCGTGGGAAACACTGAAGCTTTCTTT
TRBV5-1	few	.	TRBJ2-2	CASSLAGRLTNTGELFF	TGCGCCAGCAGCTTGGCTGGGCGGCTAACGAACACCGGGGAGCTGTTTTTT
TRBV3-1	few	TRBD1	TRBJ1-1	CASSQRGQRVNTEAFF	TGTGCCAGCAGCCAACGGGGACAGCGAGTGAACACTGAAGCTTTCTTT
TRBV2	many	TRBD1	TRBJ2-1	CATDADRGGYNEQFF	TGTGCCACGGATGCGGACAGGGGAGGGTACAATGAGCAGTTCTTC
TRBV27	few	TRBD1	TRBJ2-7	CASSPQDRGVLGEQYF	TGTGCCAGCAGTCCACAGGACAGGGGTGTCCTGGGCGAGCAGTACTTC
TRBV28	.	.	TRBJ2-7	CASSLRGYEQYF	TGTGCCAGCAGTTTAAGGGGGTACGAGCAGTACTTC
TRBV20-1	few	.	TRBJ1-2	CSARDEDGKANYGYTF	TGCAGTGCTAGAGATGAAGACGGAAAAGCTAACTATGGCTACACCTTC
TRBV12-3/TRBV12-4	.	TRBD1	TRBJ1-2	CASSGDRGSYGYTF	TGTGCCAGCAGTGGGGACAGGGGAAGCTATGGCTACACCTTC
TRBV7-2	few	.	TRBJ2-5	CASSSRPGTRTQYF	TGTGCCAGCAGCTCCCGCCCCGGTACACGGACCCAGTACTTC
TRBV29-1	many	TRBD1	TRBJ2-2	CSVGPGQVNTGELFF	TGCAGCGTTGGCCCGGGACAGGTTAACACCGGGGAGCTGTTTTTT
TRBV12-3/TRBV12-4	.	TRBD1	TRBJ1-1	CASSLWDRDTEAFF	TGTGCCAGCAGTCTATGGGACAGGGACACTGAAGCTTTCTTT
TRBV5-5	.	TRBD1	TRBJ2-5	CASSSGTGEETQYF	TGTGCCAGCAGCTCCGGGACAGGGGAAGAGACCCAGTACTTC
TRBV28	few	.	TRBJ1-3	CAHCRGPTGNTIYF	TGTGCCCACTGCAGGGGTCCTACGGGAAACACCATATATTTT
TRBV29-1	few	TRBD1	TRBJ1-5	CSVEVNRGPSNQPQHF	TGCAGCGTTGAAGTGAACAGGGGGCCGAGCAATCAGCCCCAGCATTTT
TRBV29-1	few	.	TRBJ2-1	CSADPGSGEQFF	TGCAGCGCCGACCCAGGGTCTGGCGAGCAGTTCTTC
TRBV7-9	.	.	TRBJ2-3	CASTPEGRTDTQYF	TGTGCCAGCACCCCGGAGGGGCGCACAGATACGCAGTATTTT
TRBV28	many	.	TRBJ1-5	CASSLSGSSPQHF	TGTGCCAGCAGTTTATCCGGTTCCTCGCCCCAGCATTTT
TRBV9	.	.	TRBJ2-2	CASSFSPDRNTGELFF	TGTGCCAGCAGCTTCTCCCCGGACAGAAACACCGGGGAGCTGTTTTTT
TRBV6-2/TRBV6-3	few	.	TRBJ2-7	CASIEAGTVLF	TGTGCCAGCATAGAAGCCGGGACCGTCCTCTTC
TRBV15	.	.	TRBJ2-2	CATSRAVNTGELFF	TGTGCCACCAGCAGGGCTGTGAACACCGGGGAGCTGTTTTTT
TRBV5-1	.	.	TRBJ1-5	CASSLEGSGPQHF	TGCGCCAGCAGCTTGGAGGGGTCAGGGCCCCAGCATTTT
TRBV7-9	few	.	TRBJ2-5	CASSKDRSETQYF	TGTGCCAGCAGCAAAGACAGGTCAGAGACCCAGTACTTC
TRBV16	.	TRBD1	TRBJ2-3	CASSQPGTGLVTDTQYF	TGTGCCAGCAGCCAACCTGGGACAGGGCTAGTGACAGATACGCAGTATTTT
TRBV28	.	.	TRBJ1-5	CASSSVGRGSNQPQHF	TGTGCCAGCAGCTCAGTGGGGCGGGGTAGCAATCAGCCCCAGCATTTT
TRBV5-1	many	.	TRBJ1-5	CASSEQGDQPQHF	TGCGCCAGCAGTGAACAGGGAGATCAGCCCCAGCATTTT
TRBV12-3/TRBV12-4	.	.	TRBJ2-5	CASSPARAETQYF	TGTGCCAGCAGCCCCGCCCGGGCAGAGACCCAGTACTTC
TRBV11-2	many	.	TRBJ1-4	CASSSLSGRPNEKLFF	TGTGCCAGCAGCTCCCTAAGCGGCAGGCCTAATGAAAAACTGTTTTTT
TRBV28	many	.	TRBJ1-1	CAGWGRGNTEAFF	TGTGCCGGGTGGGGCAGGGGAAACACTGAAGCTTTCTTT
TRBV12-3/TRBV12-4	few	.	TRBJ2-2	CASSWGNTGELFF	TGTGCCAGCAGTTGGGGGAACACCGGGGAGCTGTTTTTT
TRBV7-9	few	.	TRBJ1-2	CASSRTVEGYTF	TGTGCCAGCAGCCGCACAGTGGAAGGCTACACCTTC